This paragraph covers one T cell receptor (beta chain) sequence. Its antigen is as yet unknown. The sample originates from a study of T cell responses to AZD1222 COVID-19 vaccine. Study results and limitations: A rise in Spike-specific TCR breadth and depth followed two AZD1222 doses. The donors showed a predominance of white British ancestry and of females, with possible underestimation of clonal diversity.

TCRdb keeps only in-frame clones here, not all; method: immunoSEQ multiplex PCR. This sample has 150,000 to 200,000 clones, with just under 90% found just once. The CDR3 runs 15 residues. After removal of 7 bases from V and 6 bases from J, the junction contained 9 bases not matched to a gene. Germline V lookup: CDR1 LNHDA, CDR2 SQIVND (reference sequence). The V call is TRBV19, the J call TRBJ1-6; 7 positions match TRBD1. The specimen was peripheral blood, collected on day 0 of AZD1222 vaccination. The sequence came from an adult in good health. The CDR3 coding sequence is TGTGCCAGTACCCCGGACAGGCCAGGTAATTCACCCCTCCACTTT. Translated, it gives CASTPDRPGNSPLHF. Combining the CDR3 with reference TRBV19 and TRBJ1-6 gives the whole variable domain DGGITQSPKYLFRKEGQNVTLSCEQNLNHDAMYWYRQDPGQGLRLIYYSQIVNDFQKGDIAEGYSVSREKKESFPLTVTSAQKNPTAFYLCASTPDRPGNSPLHFGNGTRLTVT.